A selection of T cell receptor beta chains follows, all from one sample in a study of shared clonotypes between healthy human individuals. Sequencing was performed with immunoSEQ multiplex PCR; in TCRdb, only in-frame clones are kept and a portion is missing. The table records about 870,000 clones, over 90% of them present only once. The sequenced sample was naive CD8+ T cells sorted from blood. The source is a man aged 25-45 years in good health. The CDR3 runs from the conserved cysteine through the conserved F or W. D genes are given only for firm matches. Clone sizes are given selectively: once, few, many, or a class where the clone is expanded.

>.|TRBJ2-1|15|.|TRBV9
CASSVGKKPINEQFF
TGTGCCAGCAGCGTAGGGAAGAAACCCATCAATGAGCAGTTCTTC
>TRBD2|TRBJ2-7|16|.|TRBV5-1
CASSFRGLAGWDEQYF
TGCGCCAGCAGCTTTAGGGGACTAGCGGGATGGGACGAGCAGTACTTC
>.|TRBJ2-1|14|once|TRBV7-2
CASSLDVDYNEQFF
TGTGCCAGCAGCTTAGATGTGGACTACAATGAGCAGTTCTTC
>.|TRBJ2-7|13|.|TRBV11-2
CASLSPGVNEQYF
TGTGCCAGCCTCTCGCCCGGAGTAAACGAGCAGTACTTC
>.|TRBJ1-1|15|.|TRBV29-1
CSVEIRRASGTEAFF
TGCAGCGTTGAGATCCGCCGGGCCAGTGGGACTGAAGCTTTCTTT
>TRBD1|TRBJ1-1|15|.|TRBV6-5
CASRSTGNRNTEAFF
TGTGCCAGCAGGTCGACAGGGAACCGAAACACTGAAGCTTTCTTT
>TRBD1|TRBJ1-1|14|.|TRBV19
CASSPRGQFGEAFF
TGTGCCAGTAGCCCCAGGGGGCAATTTGGTGAAGCTTTCTTT
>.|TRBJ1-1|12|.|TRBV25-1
CASSEVGTEAFF
TGTGCCAGCAGTGAAGTTGGAACTGAAGCTTTCTTT
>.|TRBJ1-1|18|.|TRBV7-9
CASSLVLHSTGDDTEAFF
TGTGCCAGCAGCTTAGTCCTGCACTCGACAGGTGATGACACTGAAGCTTTCTTT
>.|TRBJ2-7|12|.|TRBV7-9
CASSLAMRGQYF
TGTGCCAGCAGCTTGGCCATGAGAGGGCAGTACTTC
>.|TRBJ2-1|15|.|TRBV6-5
CASNRDAGLNNEQFF
TGTGCCAGCAACCGGGACGCCGGACTTAACAATGAGCAGTTCTTC
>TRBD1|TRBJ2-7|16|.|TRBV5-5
CASSLASRWDSYEQYF
TGTGCCAGCAGCTTGGCCAGTAGATGGGACAGCTACGAGCAGTACTTC
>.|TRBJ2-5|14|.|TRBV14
CASSQGLPQETQYF
TGTGCCAGCAGCCAAGGACTGCCACAAGAGACCCAGTACTTC
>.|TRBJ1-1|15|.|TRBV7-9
CASVGAGDPDTEAFF
TGTGCCAGCGTGGGGGCAGGGGATCCGGACACTGAAGCTTTCTTT
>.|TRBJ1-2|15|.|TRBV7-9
CASSLETGRYYGYTF
TGTGCCAGCAGCTTAGAAACTGGACGGTACTATGGCTACACCTTC
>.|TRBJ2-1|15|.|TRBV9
CASSGTPGRVNEQFF
TGTGCCAGCAGCGGCACCCCGGGACGAGTCAATGAGCAGTTCTTC
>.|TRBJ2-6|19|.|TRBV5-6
CASTLVGGPPVAGANVLTF
TGTGCCAGCACCCTCGTTGGAGGGCCGCCTGTGGCTGGGGCCAACGTCCTGACTTTC
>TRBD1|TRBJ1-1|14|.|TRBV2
CAVRLDQGAGEAFF
TGTGCCGTCCGACTGGATCAGGGGGCCGGTGAAGCTTTCTTT
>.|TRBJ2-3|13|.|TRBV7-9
CASSLGSEDTQYF
TGTGCCAGCAGCTTAGGAAGCGAAGATACGCAGTATTTT
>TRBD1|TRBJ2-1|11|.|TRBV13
CASSLGQGEFF
TGTGCCAGCAGCTTAGGACAGGGGGAGTTCTTC
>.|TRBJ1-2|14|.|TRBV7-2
CASRIAGGYYGYTF
TGTGCCAGCAGGATCGCTGGGGGGTACTATGGCTACACCTTC
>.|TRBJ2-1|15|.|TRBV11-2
CASSFFWLGDNEQFF
TGTGCCAGCAGCTTCTTTTGGTTAGGGGACAATGAGCAGTTCTTC